This T cell receptor beta chain stems from a study of radiation and T cells in renal cell carcinoma. Study-wide results and caveats: Sampling covered only approximately 1 g of each tumor. Baseline intratumoral clonotype presence is unknown without pretreatment biopsies. In blood, top tumor clones expanded by 2 weeks, shrinking by 4.

This clone was counted only a few times. Its antigen is still unknown. Treatment described: 15 Gy SBRT to primary tumor, nephrectomy 4 weeks later. The patient's renal cell carcinoma had clear cell pathology. The repertoire was sequenced with immunoSEQ multiplex PCR; TCRdb's copy has only in-frame clones and lacks some. The sample holds thousands of clones; about 60% are singletons and the top ten take 45% to 55%. V gave up 5 bases and J gave up 2 bases; unmatched junction bases: 3. CDR3 length: 14 residues. Per germline, CDR1 MNHEY and CDR2 SMNVEV (reference sequence). The receptor's source is a man aged 55-75 years with renal cell carcinoma. The rearrangement uses TRBV27 and TRBJ1-5; TRBD1 aligns across 7 bases. Sequencing used tumor tissue, obtained from a patient whose treatment included radiotherapy and nephrectomy. This chain's CDR3 is CASSLTGGNQPQHF. In DNA, the CDR3 is TGTGCCAGCAGTCTAACAGGGGGCAATCAGCCCCAGCATTTT.